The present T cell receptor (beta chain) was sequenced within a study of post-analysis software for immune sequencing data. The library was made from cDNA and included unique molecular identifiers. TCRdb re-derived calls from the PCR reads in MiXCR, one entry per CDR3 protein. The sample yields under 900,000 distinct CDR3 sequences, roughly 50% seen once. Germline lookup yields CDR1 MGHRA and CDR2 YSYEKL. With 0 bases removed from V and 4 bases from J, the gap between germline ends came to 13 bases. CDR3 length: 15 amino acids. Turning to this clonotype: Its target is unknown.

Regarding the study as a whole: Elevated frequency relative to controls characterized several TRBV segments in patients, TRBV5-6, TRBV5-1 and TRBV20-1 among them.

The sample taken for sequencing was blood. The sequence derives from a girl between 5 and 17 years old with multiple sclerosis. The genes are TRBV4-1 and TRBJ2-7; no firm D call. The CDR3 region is CASSQDLPEPYEQYF. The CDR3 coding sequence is TGCGCCAGCAGCCAAGATCTACCTGAGCCGTACGAGCAGTACTTC.